This T cell receptor beta chain comes out of a study of OX40 agonist ivuxolimab in advanced cancers. At the level of the study: Each patient was given ivuxolimab into a vein every 2 weeks, at 0.01 to 10 mg/kg. Earlier anti-PD-1, anti-PD-L1 or anti-CTLA-4 therapy was permitted; under 50% had received some.

Repertoires were generated with immunoSEQ multiplex PCR, while TCRdb's copy carries only in-frame clones and drops some. This sample has tens of thousands of clones, with about 85% found just once. There are 15 residues in the CDR3. The V and J ends lost 5 bases and 0 bases, in that order; junction bases with no gene match: 7. Per the germline V gene, CDR1 is MNHEY and CDR2 is SVGAGI. The rearrangement uses TRBV6-5 and TRBJ2-7; 7 nucleotides align to TRBD1. The sequences come from CD4+ or CD8+ T cells sorted from blood, collected in a trial of the OX40 agonist ivuxolimab. The sequence was obtained from an adult with an advanced solid tumor such as melanoma, head and neck, liver or kidney cancer. DNA for the CDR3: TGTGCCAGCAGTCCCCTTTCAGGGGGCTCCTACGAGCAGTACTTC. It codes for CASSPLSGGSYEQYF.